The T cell receptor beta chain described here comes from a study of T cells in Graves' hyperthyroidism and ophthalmopathy. Study-wide results and caveats: From stable hyperthyroidism, ophthalmopathy was set apart by a 13 V-J model. Most expanded thyroid clonotypes above 0.001 also appeared in blood.

Template material for amplifying TCR beta CDR3 regions consisted of RNA transcripts. A set of HTBI primers served as the primers for a first-round RT-PCR of the TCR CDR3. In TCRdb, the multiplex PCR reads were re-called with MiXCR into one record per CDR3 protein. The top ten hold around 20% of the sample, which has roughly 350,000 distinct CDR3 sequences, more than 12% seen once. Exclusion followed for patients with uncontrolled infection, other autoimmune disease, pregnancy or lactation. Diagnostic assessment was based on clinical symptoms, serum thyroxine and TRAb, thyroid ultrasound and orbital computed tomography. A word on this clonotype: Its antigen is as yet unknown.

CDR1 is MNHEY and CDR2 is SMNVEV in the germline V gene (reference sequence). This CDR3 contains 17 residues. Trimming at V came to 2 bases and at J to 4 bases, leaving 3 bases not matched to a gene. The chain is built from TRBV27 and TRBJ2-3; 16 nucleotides align to TRBD2. This TCR was sampled from a woman aged 30 to 39 with Graves' ophthalmopathy. The material sequenced was blood. The CDR3 protein is CASSLPGLAGGPDTQYF. Written as DNA, the CDR3 is TGTGCCAGCAGTTTACCGGGACTAGCGGGGGGGCCAGATACGCAGTATTTT.